This entry lists 2 T cell receptor beta chains sequenced from one sample in a study of Ad26.COV2.S vaccination and SARS-CoV-2 variants. Produced via immunoSEQ multiplex PCR; TCRdb's table is partial and in-frame only. The sample carries 430,000 or so clones, more than 80% recorded once. Treatment: roughly 19 received Ad26.COV2.S at low or high dose, single or two shots; several received placebo; per-sample allocation not given. Material that was analyzed had been drawn on day 63 after the first vaccine or placebo injection. Material: peripheral blood, obtained in a trial of Ad26.COV2.S vaccine versus placebo. These TCRs come from a person between 18 and 65 years old who received the Ad26.COV2.S COVID-19 vaccine or a placebo.

The CDR3 DNA sequence: TGTGCCAGCGGACAACTAGCGGGAGGACCAGATACGCAGTATTTT. As protein: CASGQLAGGPDTQYF. This chain connects TRBV7-9 to TRBJ2-3; 12 nucleotides align to TRBD2. CDR1 and CDR2 from the germline V gene are SEHNR and FQNEAQ (reference sequence). With V trimmed by 8 bases and J by 4 bases, 7 bases remained unmatched. The CDR3 spans 15 residues.

CDR3 nucleotide sequence: TGTGCCAGCAGTCTAACGAAGCGGACAGATACGCAGTATTTT. This codes for CASSLTKRTDTQYF. This chain links TRBV6-5 with TRBJ2-3; the D gene is possibly TRBD2 (5 bases). This CDR3 is built from 14 residues. Trimming removed 5 bases at V and 3 bases at J, with 12 bases between. Germline CDR1 reads MNHEY; CDR2 reads SVGAGI.